Shown below are 21 T cell receptor beta chains from a single sample sequenced in a study of T cells after posttransplantation cyclophosphamide. Assay: immunoSEQ multiplex PCR; the TCRdb copy retains only in-frame clones and omits some. There are some 4,300 clones in the sample; 61% occur only once, and around 19% lies in the top ten. Material: memory CD8+ T cells sorted from blood. Receptors were obtained from a woman aged 60-75 years in good health, CMV-negative, and a related stem cell transplant donor.

The gene calls are TRBV19 and TRBJ2-1; 7 bases agree with TRBD2. Germline V lookup: CDR1 LNHDA, CDR2 SQIVND (reference sequence). CDR3 length: 14 amino acids. The trim removed 6 bases at V and 7 bases at J, leaving 9 bases unmatched. The CDR3 DNA reads as TGTGCCAGTAGAATGACGGGAGGCTCGAATGAGCAGTTCTTC. The encoded protein is CASRMTGGSNEQFF.

This chain uses TRBV6-6 with TRBJ1-5, with D possibly being TRBD1 (5 bases). The CDR3 is 14 amino acids. Deletions cut 0 bases from V and 4 bases from J, with 7 bases between. The germline V gene has CDR1 MNHNY and CDR2 SVGAGI (reference sequence). CDR3 sequence reads: CASSYSGGNQPQHF. CDR3 DNA sequence: TGTGCCAGCAGTTACTCCGGGGGAAATCAGCCCCAGCATTTT.

The chain couples TRBV5-4 to TRBJ2-7, with 8 bases lining up with TRBD1. Germline CDR1 is SGHNT and CDR2 is YYREEE (reference sequence). This CDR3 has 13 residues. With V trimmed by 3 bases and J by 5 bases, 4 bases remained unmatched. The CDR3 sequence: CASSSWTGNEQYF. CDR3 nucleotide sequence: TGTGCCAGCAGCTCCTGGACAGGGAACGAGCAGTACTTC.

The chain combines TRBV28 with TRBJ2-2; D ambiguous. The CDR3 spans 12 residues. Germline values: CDR1 MDHEN, CDR2 SYDVKM. Trimming pared 2 bases from V and 6 bases from J, leaving 4 bases between. Here the CDR3 reads CASSLSAGELFF. The CDR3 DNA sequence: TGTGCCAGCAGTTTAAGCGCCGGGGAGCTGTTTTTT.

The chain carries TRBV5-6 and TRBJ2-7, with D possibly matching TRBD2 (5 bases). The CDR3 loop spans 14 amino acids. V lost 5 bases and J lost 1, with 13 bases in between. CDR1 and CDR2 (germline): SGHDT, YYEEEE. The CDR3 region has the DNA TGTGCCAGCAGTGACTCTAGCAGATCCTACGAGCAGTACTTC. Protein product: CASSDSSRSYEQYF.

The rearrangement joins TRBV7-3 to TRBJ2-7, with TRBD2 as a possible D gene (6 bases). CDR1 and CDR2 from the germline V gene are SGHTA and FQGTGA. This CDR3 has 13 amino acids. Trimming cost V 5 bases and J 5 bases, with 13 bases left between them. This CDR3 reads CASSPGGAHEQYF. The CDR3 bases are TGTGCCAGCAGCCCCGGGGGAGCCCACGAGCAGTACTTC.

This CDR3 is CAWADSYEQYF. The CDR3, as DNA: TGTGCCTGGGCCGACAGTTACGAGCAGTACTTC. The rearrangement links TRBV30 to TRBJ2-7; D may be TRBD1 (5 bases). This CDR3 spans 11 amino acids. Germline loops: CDR1 GTSNPN, CDR2 SVGIG (reference sequence). Trimming took off 5 bases at V and 4 bases at J, with 9 bases between the two ends.

This clone was detected a few times. The chain couples TRBV28 to TRBJ2-5, with 10 bases lining up with TRBD1. V shed 6 bases and J 3 bases; nucleotides not matched to a gene: 10. CDR1 is MDHEN and CDR2 is SYDVKM in the germline V gene. The CDR3 is 16 amino acids. The CDR3 region is CASSPQGQGWEETQYF. The CDR3 DNA sequence: TGTGCCAGCAGCCCTCAGGGACAGGGGTGGGAAGAGACCCAGTACTTC.

The chain joins TRBV9 to TRBJ2-7, with 8 bases that match TRBD1. In germline, CDR1 is SGDLS, CDR2 YYNGEE. V lost 3 bases to trimming and J lost 4 bases; unmatched junction nucleotides: 6. The CDR3 sequence is 14 residues long. DNA for the CDR3: TGTGCCAGCAGCGGAGACAGGGGACCTTACGAGCAGTACTTC. Its protein product is CASSGDRGPYEQYF.

The chain is built from TRBV27 and TRBJ1-2; D is uncertain. The CDR3 totals 12 residues. The V gene's germline CDR1 is MNHEY and CDR2 SMNVEV (reference sequence). Trimming took 3 bases from V and 4 from J, leaving 6 bases between them. CDR3 DNA sequence: TGTGCCAGCAGTTTCGCAGTCTATGGCTACACCTTC. This encodes CASSFAVYGYTF.

The chain combines TRBV2 with TRBJ2-6; D is perhaps TRBD1 (6 bases). The germline CDR1 and CDR2 sequences are SNHLY and FYNNEI. This CDR3 has 15 residues. Trimming shortened V by 7 bases and J by 4 bases, and 14 bases separated the two germline ends. DNA of the CDR3: TGTGCCAGCACCGGACAGCGTGGCGGGGCCAACGTCCTGACTTTC. This sequence encodes CASTGQRGGANVLTF.

The DNA for the CDR3 is TGTGCCAGCAGTTGGGACAGGGAGGGCTATGGCTACACCTTC. This translates into CASSWDREGYGYTF. This chain links TRBV27 with TRBJ1-2, with 9 bases matching TRBD1. Trimming cost V 4 bases and J 4 bases; bases outside gene matches: 4. CDR1 MNHEY and CDR2 SMNVEV come from the germline V gene (reference sequence). CDR3 size: 14 residues.

This chain links TRBV7-9 with TRBJ2-1; 9 bases align to TRBD1. Germline V gene sequence: CDR1 SEHNR, CDR2 FQNEAQ (reference sequence). The V gene end was trimmed by 1 base and the J gene end by 7 bases; junction bases not matched to a gene: 5. The CDR3 has 15 residues. CDR3: CASSLGLQGANEQFF. The DNA for the CDR3 is TGTGCCAGCAGCTTAGGACTACAGGGGGCTAATGAGCAGTTCTTC.

V is TRBV28 and J is TRBJ2-5, with 9 bases fitting TRBD2. V shed 0 bases, J shed 4 bases, and the junction held 3 bases outside the gene matches. Germline V lookup: CDR1 MDHEN, CDR2 SYDVKM. This CDR3 is 15 amino acids long. For the CDR3, the DNA is TGTGCCAGCAGTTTATGGCGGGGGGGGAGAGAGACCCAGTACTTC. Its translation is CASSLWRGGRETQYF.

In this sample, this clone turned up once. The chain employs TRBV18 and TRBJ2-7, with D possibly being TRBD1 (5 bases). Germline lookup yields CDR1 KGHSH and CDR2 LQKENI. The CDR3 has 16 residues. V lost 1 base and J 2 bases, leaving 15 bases between the germline ends. Here the CDR3 reads CASSPQTGQGPYEQYF. As DNA, the CDR3 is TGTGCCAGCTCACCACAGACGGGTCAGGGCCCCTACGAGCAGTACTTC.

This clone was counted between two and nine times. The chain carries TRBV7-9 and TRBJ2-7, with no clear D. CDR3 length equals 14 residues. The germline V gene encodes CDR1 SEHNR and CDR2 FQNEAQ (reference sequence). V shed 1 base and J shed 2 bases, with 9 bases lying between them. CDR3 in amino acids: CASSLGLEPYEQYF. In DNA, the CDR3 is TGTGCCAGCAGCTTAGGTCTTGAGCCCTACGAGCAGTACTTC.

The rearrangement links TRBV9 to TRBJ2-2, with D uncertain. The CDR3 is 15 residues long. V lost 0 bases and J 4 bases, leaving 10 bases between the germline ends. Germline loops: CDR1 SGDLS, CDR2 YYNGEE. CDR3 sequence (DNA): TGTGCCAGCAGCGTAGAGTCTAAACCCACCGGGGAGCTGTTTTTT. It is translated as CASSVESKPTGELFF.

The chain combines TRBV7-3 with TRBJ2-2; 11 positions agree with TRBD1. CDR1 is SGHTA and CDR2 is FQGTGA in the germline V gene. V gave up 6 bases and J gave up 4 bases; unmatched junction bases: 4. The CDR3 has 15 residues. CDR3 sequence (DNA): TGTGCCAGCAGTGGGACAGGGGGAAGCACCGGGGAGCTGTTTTTT. Encoded protein: CASSGTGGSTGELFF.

This clone is medium-sized in the sample. The V gene is TRBV27, the J gene TRBJ2-4; 9 bases map to TRBD1. This CDR3 is built from 14 residues. With V trimmed by 6 bases and J by 4 bases, 4 bases remained unmatched. CDR1 is MNHEY, CDR2 SMNVEV, per germline (reference sequence). The CDR3 nucleotides read TGTGCCAGCAGCCCCGGGACAGGGAAAAACATTCAGTACTTC. Translated, it gives CASSPGTGKNIQYF.

The V and J genes are TRBV4-2 and TRBJ2-7; 11 bases agree with TRBD2. This CDR3 has 15 residues. V shed 11 bases and J 7 bases; nucleotides not matched to a gene: 16. The germline V gene encodes CDR1 LGHNA and CDR2 YNFKEQ. The CDR3 nucleotides are TGTGCCGGGTTTACCGGGACTAGCGGTATATGGGAGCAGTACTTC. It encodes CAGFTGTSGIWEQYF.

The V and J genes are TRBV27 and TRBJ2-7; TRBD2 matches 9 bases. J lost 7 bases, V lost 7 bases, and 14 bases had no gene match. The CDR3 is 15 amino acids. Germline lookup yields CDR1 MNHEY and CDR2 SMNVEV (reference sequence). The CDR3 is CASISTSGDVGEQYF. The CDR3 DNA is TGTGCCAGCATCTCGACTAGCGGAGATGTGGGGGAGCAGTACTTC.